The 16 T cell receptor beta chains in this list originate from one sample, sequenced in a study of T cell repertoires in cytomegalovirus infection. Their target antigens are unknown. TCRdb reanalysed the reads using MiXCR and keeps one entry per CDR3 protein. The sample lists about 830,000 distinct CDR3 sequences, approximately 30% seen once, with under 15% in the top ten. Source: cultured CD8+ T cells from PBMCs, taken from culture after CMV antigen stimulation. Every receptor here comes from a human donor in good health (CMV status not recorded). Some clones in this sample may be carry-over from other donors' samples.

This rearrangement joins TRBV5-4 to TRBJ1-6; no reliable D call. The germline gives CDR1 SGHNT, CDR2 YYREEE (reference sequence). V was shortened by 2 bases and J by 5 bases, with 8 bases between the two germline ends. The CDR3 is made up of 14 amino acids. CDR3 protein: CASSFGQHNSPLHF. The CDR3 coding sequence is TGTGCCAGCAGCTTTGGGCAGCATAATTCACCCCTCCACTTT.

The chain has TRBV4-3 and TRBJ2-3; perhaps TRBD1 as D (6 bases). Germline loops: CDR1 LGHNA, CDR2 YSLEER. The CDR3 loop spans 15 amino acids. As DNA, the CDR3 is TGCGGCGCTGCTGGGGGCGAGATTGGCACAGATACGCAGTATTTT. Translated, it gives CGAAGGEIGTDTQYF.

This clonotype was seen more than once but under ten times. V usage is TRBV5-5 and J usage is TRBJ2-1, with D unclear. CDR3 size: 14 residues. V lost 4 bases to trimming and J lost 1 base, with 9 bases between them. Germline-derived CDR1 and CDR2 are SGHKS and YYEKEE (reference sequence). Here the CDR3 DNA reads TGTGCCAGCAGCCCGATAGTGTCCTACAATGAGCAGTTCTTC. This encodes CASSPIVSYNEQFF.

Only a few counts were recorded for this clonotype. The genes are TRBV6-2 or TRBV6-3 and TRBJ2-1; 10 bases match TRBD1. Germline V CDR1 and CDR2: MNHEY, SVGEGT. V lost 0 bases and J lost 4; bases outside the gene matches: 15. This CDR3 region has 20 residues. CDR3 in DNA: TGTGCCAGCAGTTACTCAGTCCTGGGGACAGGGGATTCTCTTTACAATGAGCAGTTCTTC. This sequence encodes CASSYSVLGTGDSLYNEQFF.

The J gene is TRBJ2-5, the V gene TRBV27; D not resolved. Germline CDR1 reads MNHEY; CDR2 reads SMNVEV (reference sequence). The CDR3 consists of 13 residues. V was trimmed by 2 bases and J by 5 bases, leaving 9 bases between them. CDR3 DNA sequence: TGTGCCAGCAGTTTAAAGTGGTGGGAGACCCAGTACTTC. Protein: CASSLKWWETQYF.

This clonotype was picked up one time. The rearrangement uses TRBV7-8 and TRBJ1-5; D possibly corresponds to TRBD1 (5 bases). V was pared by 1 base and J by 3 bases, with 13 bases between. This CDR3 spans 16 amino acids. CDR1 SGHVS and CDR2 FQNEAQ come from the germline V gene. The CDR3 DNA sequence: TGTGCCAGCAGCTTAGTCCCAGGGCTTGCCAATCAGCCCCAGCATTTT. It codes for CASSLVPGLANQPQHF. The full variable domain, completed using reference TRBV7-8 and TRBJ1-5, is GAGVSQSPRYKVAKRGQDVALRCDPISGHVSLFWYQQALGQGPEFLTYFQNEAQLDKSGLPSDRFFAERPEGSVSTLKIQRTQQEDSAVYLCASSLVPGLANQPQHFGDGTRLSIL.

This clonotype occurred a few times. The chain carries TRBV19 and TRBJ1-1; D gene ambiguous. V was clipped by 6 bases and J by 2 bases, with 19 bases between them. The germline V gene has CDR1 LNHDA and CDR2 SQIVND (reference sequence). This CDR3 has 16 amino acids. CDR3 loop: CASRARKNLGNTEAFF. The CDR3 coding sequence is TGTGCCAGTAGGGCCAGGAAAAACTTGGGAAACACTGAAGCTTTCTTT. The full variable domain, its missing parts supplied by reference TRBV19 and TRBJ1-1, is DGGITQSPKYLFRKEGQNVTLSCEQNLNHDAMYWYRQDPGQGLRLIYYSQIVNDFQKGDIAEGYSVSREKKESFPLTVTSAQKNPTAFYLCASRARKNLGNTEAFFGQGTRLTVV.

For the CDR3, the DNA is TGTGCCAGTACCGTTGCAACTAATGAAAAACTGTTTTTT. It translates to CASTVATNEKLFF. The chain employs TRBV19 and TRBJ1-4; D remains ambiguous. CDR3 length: 13 residues. Trimming shortened V by 7 bases and J by 0 bases, and 6 bases separated the two germline ends. Germline V gene data show CDR1 as LNHDA and CDR2 as SQIVND (reference sequence). The full variable domain, its missing parts supplied by reference TRBV19 and TRBJ1-4, is DGGITQSPKYLFRKEGQNVTLSCEQNLNHDAMYWYRQDPGQGLRLIYYSQIVNDFQKGDIAEGYSVSREKKESFPLTVTSAQKNPTAFYLCASTVATNEKLFFGSGTQLSVL.

The chain employs TRBV7-6 and TRBJ2-1; D gene uncertain. CDR1 SGHVS and CDR2 FNYEAQ come from the germline V gene. Trimming shortened V by 5 bases and J by 3 bases, and 11 bases separated the two germline ends. The CDR3 is 14 residues long. This CDR3 is CASSHSGHYNEQFF. CDR3 nucleotide sequence: TGTGCCAGCAGCCATTCCGGTCACTACAATGAGCAGTTCTTC.

This clonotype occurred a few times. This chain connects TRBV7-6 to TRBJ1-5, with D unclear. With 5 bases removed from V and 6 bases from J, the gap between germline ends came to 11 bases. This CDR3 has 13 residues. Per germline, CDR1 SGHVS and CDR2 FNYEAQ. CDR3 region: CASSLNIGQPQHF. The DNA for the CDR3 is TGTGCCAGCAGCCTCAATATCGGTCAGCCCCAGCATTTT.

The V call is TRBV6-2 or TRBV6-3, the J call TRBJ2-7, with TRBD1 matching 8 bases. J lost 3 bases, V lost 5 bases, and 9 bases had no gene match. The CDR3 is made up of 15 amino acids. In germline, CDR1 is MNHEY, CDR2 SVGEGT. The CDR3 DNA follows: TGTGCCAGCAGTAACTTTCGGACAGGGCGCTACGAGCAGTACGTC. This translates into CASSNFRTGRYEQYV.

Details on this clonotype: A read error may produce the germline difference seen at one junction end. The J gene is TRBJ1-3, the V gene TRBV12-3 or TRBV12-4, with D unclear. This CDR3 contains 13 residues. The DNA for the CDR3 is TGTGCCAGCACTCGGGCCTCTGGAAACAACATATATTTT. Translation: CASTRASGNNIYF.

This clonotype came up many times. The chain has TRBV6-6 and TRBJ2-7; D is unresolved. With 0 bases removed from V and 2 bases from J, the gap between germline ends came to 8 bases. There are 14 residues in the CDR3. Germline CDR1 is MNHNY and CDR2 is SVGAGI (reference sequence). Written as DNA, the CDR3 is TGTGCCAGCAGTTACTCGGGTAGAACCTACGAGCAGTACTTC. It is translated as CASSYSGRTYEQYF.

Only a few counts were recorded for this clonotype. V gene TRBV5-5 combines with J gene TRBJ1-1, with D unclear. The CDR3 is 15 residues long. Trimming took off 0 bases at V and 2 bases at J, with 11 bases between the two ends. From germline, CDR1 is SGHKS and CDR2 YYEKEE (reference sequence). The CDR3 sequence is CASSLEPTVNTEAFF. The CDR3 DNA sequence: TGTGCCAGCAGCTTGGAACCTACTGTTAACACTGAAGCTTTCTTT.

V usage is TRBV11-1 and J usage is TRBJ2-7; 10 bases match TRBD2. Per germline, CDR1 SGHAT and CDR2 FQDESV (reference sequence). The CDR3 extends over 14 amino acids. With V trimmed by 3 bases and J by 4 bases, 3 bases remained unmatched. The CDR3 nucleotides read TGTGCCAGCAGCTTCGGACTAGCGGATTACGAGCAGTACGTC. It codes for CASSFGLADYEQYV.

The chain has TRBV6-2 or TRBV6-3 and TRBJ1-5; D possibly corresponds to TRBD1 (6 bases). Germline values: CDR1 MNHEY, CDR2 SVGEGT. Trimming left V 2 bases short and J 10 bases short, with 12 bases between. The CDR3 is made up of 13 amino acids. The DNA of the CDR3 is TGTGCCAGCAGTTACGGAGTGGACAGACCCCAGCATTTT. Residues: CASSYGVDRPQHF.